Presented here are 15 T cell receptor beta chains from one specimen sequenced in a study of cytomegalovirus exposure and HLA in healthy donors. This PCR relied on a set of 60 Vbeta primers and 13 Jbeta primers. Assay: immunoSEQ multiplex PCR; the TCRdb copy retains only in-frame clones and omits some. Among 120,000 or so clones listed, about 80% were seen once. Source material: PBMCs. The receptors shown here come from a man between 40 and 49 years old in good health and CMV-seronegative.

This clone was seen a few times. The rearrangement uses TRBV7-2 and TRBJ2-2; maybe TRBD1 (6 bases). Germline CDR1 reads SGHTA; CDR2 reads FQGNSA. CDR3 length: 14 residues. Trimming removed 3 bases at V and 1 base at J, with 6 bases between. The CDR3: CASSLDRNTGELFF. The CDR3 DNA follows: TGTGCCAGCAGCTTGGACAGGAACACCGGGGAGCTGTTTTTT.

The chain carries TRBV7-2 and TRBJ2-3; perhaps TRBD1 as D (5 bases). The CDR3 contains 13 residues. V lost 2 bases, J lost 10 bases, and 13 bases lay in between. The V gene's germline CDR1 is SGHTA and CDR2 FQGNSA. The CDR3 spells CASSLTGVRAQYF. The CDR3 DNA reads TGTGCCAGCAGCTTAACCGGCGTCAGGGCGCAGTATTTT.

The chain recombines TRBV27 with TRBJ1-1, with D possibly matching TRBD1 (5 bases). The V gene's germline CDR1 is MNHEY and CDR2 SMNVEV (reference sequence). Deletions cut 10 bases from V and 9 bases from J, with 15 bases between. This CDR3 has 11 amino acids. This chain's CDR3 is CANMTVLQAFF. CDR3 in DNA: TGTGCCAACATGACAGTCCTACAAGCTTTCTTT.

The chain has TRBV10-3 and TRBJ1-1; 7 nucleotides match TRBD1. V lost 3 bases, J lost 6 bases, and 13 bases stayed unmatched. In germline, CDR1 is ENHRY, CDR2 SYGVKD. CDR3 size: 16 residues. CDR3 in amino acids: CAISDESKGAGAEAFF. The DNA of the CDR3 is TGTGCCATCAGTGACGAATCGAAGGGGGCCGGGGCTGAAGCTTTCTTT.

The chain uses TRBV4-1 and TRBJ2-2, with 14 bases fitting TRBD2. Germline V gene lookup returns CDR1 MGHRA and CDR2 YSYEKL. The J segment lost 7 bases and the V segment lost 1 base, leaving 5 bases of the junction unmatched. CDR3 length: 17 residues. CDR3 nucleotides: TGCGCCAGCAGCCAAGCGACTAGCGGGGGGGCCTTCGGGGAGCTGTTTTTT. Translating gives CASSQATSGGAFGELFF.

The CDR3 protein is CASSSRGHYSNQPQHF. CDR3 bases: TGTGCCAGCAGTTCAAGGGGACACTATAGCAATCAGCCCCAGCATTTT. The chain is built from TRBV28 and TRBJ1-5; D is perhaps TRBD1 (6 bases). Trimming cost V 4 bases and J 0 bases, with 13 bases left between them. This CDR3 spans 16 amino acids. Germline V gives CDR1 MDHEN, CDR2 SYDVKM.

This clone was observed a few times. DNA for the CDR3: TGTGCCAGCAGCCCGGCGGGGGGCTGGCAGTTCTTC. Its translation is CASSPAGGWQFF. The rearrangement joins TRBV7-9 to TRBJ2-1; 8 bases line up with TRBD2. Germline V lookup: CDR1 SEHNR, CDR2 FQNEAQ (reference sequence). The ends lost 5 bases at V and 12 bases at J; junction bases unmatched: 6. CDR3 length: 12 amino acids.

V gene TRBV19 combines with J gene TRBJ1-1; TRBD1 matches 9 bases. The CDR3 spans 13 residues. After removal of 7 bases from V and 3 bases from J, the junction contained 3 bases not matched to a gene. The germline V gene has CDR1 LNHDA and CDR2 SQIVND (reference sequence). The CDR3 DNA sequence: TGTGCCAGTAAGCGGGACAGGGACACTGAAGCTTTCTTT. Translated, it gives CASKRDRDTEAFF. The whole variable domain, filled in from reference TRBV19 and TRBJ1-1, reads DGGITQSPKYLFRKEGQNVTLSCEQNLNHDAMYWYRQDPGQGLRLIYYSQIVNDFQKGDIAEGYSVSREKKESFPLTVTSAQKNPTAFYLCASKRDRDTEAFFGQGTRLTVV.

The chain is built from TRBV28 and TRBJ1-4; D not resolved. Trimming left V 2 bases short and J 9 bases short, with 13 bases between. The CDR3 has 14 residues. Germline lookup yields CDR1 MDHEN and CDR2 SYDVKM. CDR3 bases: TGTGCCAGCAGTTTAGGGCAGGCCCCTCAAAAACTGTTTTTT. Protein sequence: CASSLGQAPQKLFF.

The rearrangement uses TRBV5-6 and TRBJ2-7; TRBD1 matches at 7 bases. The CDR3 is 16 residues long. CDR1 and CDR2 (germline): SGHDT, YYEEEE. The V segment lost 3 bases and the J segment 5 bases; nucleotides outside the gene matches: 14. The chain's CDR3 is CASSYPRDSSPDEQYF. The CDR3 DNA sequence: TGTGCCAGCAGCTACCCCCGGGACAGCAGCCCCGACGAGCAGTACTTC.

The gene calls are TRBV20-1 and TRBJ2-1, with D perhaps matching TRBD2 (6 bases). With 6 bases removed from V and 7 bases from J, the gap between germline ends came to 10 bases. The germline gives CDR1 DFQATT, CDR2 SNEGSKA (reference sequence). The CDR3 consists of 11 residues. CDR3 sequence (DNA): TGCAGTGCCCGACGGGGGAATGAGCAGTTCTTC. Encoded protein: CSARRGNEQFF.

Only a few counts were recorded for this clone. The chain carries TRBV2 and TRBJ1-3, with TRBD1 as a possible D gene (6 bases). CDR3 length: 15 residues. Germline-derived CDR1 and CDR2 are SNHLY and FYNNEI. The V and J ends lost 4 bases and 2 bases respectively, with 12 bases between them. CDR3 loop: CASSVTGLAGNTIYF. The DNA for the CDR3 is TGTGCCAGCAGTGTGACAGGTTTGGCTGGAAACACCATATATTTT.

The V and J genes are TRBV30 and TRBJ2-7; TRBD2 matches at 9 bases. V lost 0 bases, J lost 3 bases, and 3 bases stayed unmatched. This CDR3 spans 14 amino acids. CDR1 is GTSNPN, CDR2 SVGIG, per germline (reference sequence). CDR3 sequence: CAWSVASGVYEQYF. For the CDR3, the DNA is TGTGCCTGGAGTGTGGCTAGCGGGGTCTACGAGCAGTACTTC.

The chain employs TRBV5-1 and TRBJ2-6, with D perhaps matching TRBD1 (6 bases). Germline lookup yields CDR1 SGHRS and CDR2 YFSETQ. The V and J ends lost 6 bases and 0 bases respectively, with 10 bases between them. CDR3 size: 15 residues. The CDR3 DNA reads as TGCGCCAGCACGGACAGCGTCTCTGGGGCCAACGTCCTGACTTTC. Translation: CASTDSVSGANVLTF.

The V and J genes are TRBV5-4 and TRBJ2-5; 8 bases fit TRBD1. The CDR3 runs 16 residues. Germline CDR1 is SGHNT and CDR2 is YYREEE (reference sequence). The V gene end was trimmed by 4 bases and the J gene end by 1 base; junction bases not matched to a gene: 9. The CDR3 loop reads CASSRPSTGGQETQYF. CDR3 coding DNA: TGTGCCAGCAGCCGACCTAGTACAGGGGGCCAAGAGACCCAGTACTTC.